The 20 T cell receptor beta chains below were found in one sample sequenced in a study of blood T cell repertoires in COVID-19. Generated by immunoSEQ multiplex PCR, the TCRdb table keeps only in-frame clones and is missing some. The data show about 62,000 clones, over 60% seen once. Sequencing input: peripheral blood. The receptors were gathered from a woman in her fifties or sixties with active or convalescent COVID-19.

The count of this clone is one. This chain links TRBV5-6 with TRBJ1-1; possibly TRBD1 for D (6 bases). V shed 4 bases and J shed 1 base, with 14 bases lying between them. Germline loops: CDR1 SGHDT, CDR2 YYEEEE. CDR3 size: 15 residues. The chain's CDR3 is CASSAGDRGNTEAFF. CDR3 coding DNA: TGTGCCAGCAGCGCAGGGGATCGGGGGAACACTGAAGCTTTCTTT.

The rearrangement joins TRBV7-2 to TRBJ2-1; 11 bases line up with TRBD2. Germline trimming cut 4 bases from V and 9 bases from J; bases unmatched to any gene: 11. CDR1 SGHTA and CDR2 FQGNSA come from the germline V gene. The CDR3 spans 16 residues. CDR3 amino acids: CASSWGGTSGGAEQFF. In nucleotides, the CDR3 is TGTGCCAGCAGCTGGGGGGGGACTAGCGGAGGCGCTGAGCAGTTCTTC.

This clone was observed a few times. The J gene is TRBJ1-1, the V gene TRBV4-3, with a possible D match to TRBD1 (5 bases). The CDR3 is 16 amino acids. In germline, CDR1 is LGHNA, CDR2 YSLEER. V lost 0 bases to trimming and J lost 3 bases, with 14 bases between them. CDR3 coding DNA: TGCGCCAGCAGCCAAGATCTGGCAGGGTATTACACTGAAGCTTTCTTT. It encodes CASSQDLAGYYTEAFF.

A few counts support this clone. The chain employs TRBV19 and TRBJ1-2, with D uncertain. The V and J ends lost 5 bases and 6 bases respectively, with 13 bases between them. Germline CDR1 and CDR2: LNHDA and SQIVND (reference sequence). The CDR3 totals 13 residues. This chain's CDR3 is CASSALSRDGYTF. In DNA, the CDR3 is TGTGCCAGTAGTGCCCTATCGAGGGATGGCTACACCTTC.

This chain links TRBV12-3 or TRBV12-4 with TRBJ1-1, with D perhaps TRBD1 (5 bases). This CDR3 comprises 13 residues. The V end was cut by 2 bases, the J end by 3 bases, with 7 bases between. This CDR3 is CASSLWGDTEAFF. The CDR3 bases are TGTGCCAGCAGTTTATGGGGGGACACTGAAGCTTTCTTT.

This clone occurred a few times. J is TRBJ1-4 and V is TRBV9; 8 nucleotides match TRBD1. V lost 3 bases and J lost 4; bases outside the gene matches: 2. Germline CDR1 SGDLS, CDR2 YYNGEE. This CDR3 contains 14 residues. This chain's CDR3 is CASSATGDNEKLFF. The CDR3 DNA reads TGTGCCAGCAGCGCGACAGGGGATAATGAAAAACTGTTTTTT.

This chain connects TRBV5-4 to TRBJ2-1; 13 nucleotides match TRBD2. Trimming removed 4 bases from V and 7 bases from J; junction bases left unmatched: 8. This CDR3 contains 16 residues. Germline V gene data show CDR1 as SGHNT and CDR2 as YYREEE (reference sequence). Here the CDR3 DNA reads TGTGCCAGCAGCCCTCGGACTAGCGGGAGACCTAATGAGCAGTTCTTC. This sequence encodes CASSPRTSGRPNEQFF.

This sequence joins TRBV7-3 and TRBJ2-3; TRBD1 is a possible D gene (6 bases). Germline V lookup: CDR1 SGHTA, CDR2 FQGTGA. Deletions cut 6 bases from V and 0 bases from J, with 10 bases between. The CDR3 extends over 14 amino acids. The CDR3 is CASSPGVSTDTQYF. The CDR3 DNA is TGTGCCAGCAGTCCAGGGGTTAGCACAGATACGCAGTATTTT.

The chain has TRBV7-2 and TRBJ2-7; D might be TRBD1 (6 bases). Germline loops: CDR1 SGHTA, CDR2 FQGNSA. The V and J ends lost 5 bases and 1 base respectively, with 15 bases between them. The CDR3 is made up of 15 amino acids. For the CDR3, the DNA is TGTGCCAGCAGCCCAGGGGTGGGAAGGTCCTACGAGCAGTACTTC. This translates into CASSPGVGRSYEQYF.

The genes are TRBV4-1 and TRBJ2-1, with 8 bases matching TRBD2. Germline V gene lookup returns CDR1 MGHRA and CDR2 YSYEKL. The CDR3 runs to 17 residues. V lost 1 base and J lost 6; bases outside the gene matches: 11. CDR3 DNA: TGCGCCAGCAGCCAAGGGGTCGGGACTAGGCCAACCAATGAGCAGTTCTTC. Translating gives CASSQGVGTRPTNEQFF.

The chain uses TRBV19 and TRBJ1-1, with 7 bases identical to TRBD1. CDR1 and CDR2 from the germline V gene are LNHDA and SQIVND (reference sequence). Trimming cost V 1 base and J 1 base; bases outside gene matches: 6. CDR3 length equals 16 residues. The CDR3 loop is CASSIGRGQTNTEAFF. CDR3 in DNA: TGTGCCAGTAGTATAGGGAGGGGGCAAACGAACACTGAAGCTTTCTTT.

The rearrangement joins TRBV5-4 to TRBJ2-3; the match to TRBD2 covers 7 bases. This CDR3 has 15 amino acids. Germline trimming cut 3 bases from V and 4 bases from J; bases unmatched to any gene: 8. The V gene's germline CDR1 is SGHNT and CDR2 YYREEE (reference sequence). The CDR3 nucleotides are TGTGCCAGCAGCTGGGGGGGAGAAGGCGCAGATACGCAGTATTTT. It yields the protein CASSWGGEGADTQYF. The full variable domain, in which reference TRBV5-4 and TRBJ2-3 provide the parts outside the CDR3, is ETGVTQSPTHLIKTRGQQVTLRCSSQSGHNTVSWYQQALGQGPQFIFQYYREEENGRGNFPPRFSGLQFPNYSSELNVNALELDDSALYLCASSWGGEGADTQYFGPGTRLTVL.

This rearrangement joins TRBV5-4 to TRBJ2-1; D gene uncertain. Trimming took 0 bases from V and 9 from J, leaving 10 bases between them. Germline-derived CDR1 and CDR2 are SGHNT and YYREEE (reference sequence). The CDR3 length is 13 residues. The CDR3 region is CASSLVREVEQFF. The CDR3 DNA sequence: TGTGCCAGCAGCTTGGTAAGAGAGGTTGAGCAGTTCTTC.

The V gene is TRBV11-3, the J gene TRBJ2-5, with D possibly being TRBD1 (5 bases). This CDR3 region has 16 residues. With 5 bases removed from V and 0 bases from J, the gap between germline ends came to 16 bases. Germline CDR1 SGHNT, CDR2 YENEEA. The CDR3 bases are TGTGCCAGCAGCCCCCCCCGCAGGGTTGACCAAGAGACCCAGTACTTC. Its translation is CASSPPRRVDQETQYF. Full variable domain (rest looked up from reference TRBV11-3 and TRBJ2-5): EAGVVQSPRYKIIEKKQPVAFWCNPISGHNTLYWYLQNLGQGPELLIRYENEEAVDDSQLPKDRFSAERLKGVDSTLKIQPAELGDSAVYLCASSPPRRVDQETQYFGPGTRLLVL.

In this sample, this clone turned up a few times. This sample includes further DNA sequences coding for the same CDR3. The V call is TRBV18, the J call TRBJ2-4; 7 bases agree with TRBD1. Germline assignment: CDR1 KGHSH and CDR2 LQKENI. With 3 bases clipped from V and 6 bases from J, the junction kept 5 bases outside the gene matches. The CDR3 is 14 residues long. CDR3 DNA: TGTGCCAGCTCACCCGGGACAGACACAAACATTCAGTACTTC. It encodes CASSPGTDTNIQYF.

The chain joins TRBV30 to TRBJ2-1; a weak D match, TRBD2 (5 bases). This CDR3 spans 15 amino acids. Trimming took 4 bases from V and 3 from J, leaving 16 bases between them. Germline CDR1 and CDR2: GTSNPN and SVGIG (reference sequence). The CDR3 bases are TGTGCCTGGAAACTCTTAGCGATGGGCTACAATGAGCAGTTCTTC. This codes for CAWKLLAMGYNEQFF.

The table lists this clone with a few counts. The rearrangement uses TRBV2 and TRBJ1-4; TRBD1 aligns across 10 bases. After removal of 7 bases from V and 7 bases from J, the junction contained 3 bases not matched to a gene. This CDR3 contains 13 residues. The germline CDR1 and CDR2 sequences are SNHLY and FYNNEI. The DNA of the CDR3 is TGTGCCAGCACCCGGGACAGGGGTGAAAAACTGTTTTTT. This gives the protein CASTRDRGEKLFF.

The chain joins TRBV5-4 to TRBJ1-3; D remains ambiguous. Trimming shortened V by 1 base and J by 5 bases, and 10 bases separated the two germline ends. CDR1 is SGHNT and CDR2 is YYREEE in the germline V gene (reference sequence). This CDR3 contains 14 residues. The CDR3: CASSLSSLRNTIYF. The CDR3 DNA is TGTGCCAGCAGCTTGTCCTCTCTAAGAAACACCATATATTTT.

A single count supports this clone. CDR3 sequence reads: CATSDSGATNEKLFF. CDR3 DNA sequence: TGTGCCACCAGTGATTCCGGTGCAACTAATGAAAAACTGTTTTTT. This chain joins TRBV24-1 and TRBJ1-4; no clear D gene. Trimming left V 2 bases short and J 0 bases short, with 6 bases between. This CDR3 spans 15 amino acids. Germline V lookup: CDR1 KGHDR, CDR2 SFDVKD.

V usage is TRBV27 and J usage is TRBJ1-1; 7 nucleotides line up with TRBD1. Trimming cost V 7 bases and J 0 bases; bases outside gene matches: 8. The V gene's germline CDR1 is MNHEY and CDR2 SMNVEV (reference sequence). The CDR3 has 15 residues. CDR3 nucleotide sequence: TGTGCCAGCACCGAAGGGGGCGGATTGAACACTGAAGCTTTCTTT. This codes for CASTEGGGLNTEAFF.